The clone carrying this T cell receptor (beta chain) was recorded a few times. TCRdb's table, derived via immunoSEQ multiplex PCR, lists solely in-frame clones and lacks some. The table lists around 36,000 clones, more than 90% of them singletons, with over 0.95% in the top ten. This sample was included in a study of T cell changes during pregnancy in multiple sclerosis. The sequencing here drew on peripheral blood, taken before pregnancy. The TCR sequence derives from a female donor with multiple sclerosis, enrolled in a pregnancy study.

The CDR3: CASSGDRVTEAFF. CDR3 DNA sequence: TGTGCCAGCAGTGGGGACAGGGTCACTGAAGCTTTCTTT. The V gene is TRBV6-1, the J gene TRBJ1-1; 9 bases line up with TRBD1. Germline V lookup: CDR1 MNHNS, CDR2 SASEGT. The CDR3 covers 13 residues. Germline trimming cut 4 bases from V and 4 bases from J; bases unmatched to any gene: 1.